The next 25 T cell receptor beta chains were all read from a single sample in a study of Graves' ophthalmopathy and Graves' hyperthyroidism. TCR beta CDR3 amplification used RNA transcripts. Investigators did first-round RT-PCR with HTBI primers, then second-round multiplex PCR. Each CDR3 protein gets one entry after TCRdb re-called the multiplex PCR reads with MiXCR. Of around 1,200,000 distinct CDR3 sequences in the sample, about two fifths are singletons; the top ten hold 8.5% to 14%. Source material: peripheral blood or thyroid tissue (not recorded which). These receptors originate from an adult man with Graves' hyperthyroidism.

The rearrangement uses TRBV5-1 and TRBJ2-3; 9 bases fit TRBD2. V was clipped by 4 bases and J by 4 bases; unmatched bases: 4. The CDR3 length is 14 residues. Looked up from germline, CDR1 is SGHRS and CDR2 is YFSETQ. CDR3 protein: CASSIEREADTQYF. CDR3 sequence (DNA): TGCGCCAGCAGCATCGAGCGGGAGGCAGATACGCAGTATTTT.

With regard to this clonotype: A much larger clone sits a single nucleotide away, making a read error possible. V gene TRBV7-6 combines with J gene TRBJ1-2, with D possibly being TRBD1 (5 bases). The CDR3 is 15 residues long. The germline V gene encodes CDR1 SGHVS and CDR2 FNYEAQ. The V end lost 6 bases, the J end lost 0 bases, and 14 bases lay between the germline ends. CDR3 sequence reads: CASREGRDPNYGYTF. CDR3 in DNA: TGTGCCAGCAGAGAGGGCAGGGACCCTAACTATGGCTACACCTTC.

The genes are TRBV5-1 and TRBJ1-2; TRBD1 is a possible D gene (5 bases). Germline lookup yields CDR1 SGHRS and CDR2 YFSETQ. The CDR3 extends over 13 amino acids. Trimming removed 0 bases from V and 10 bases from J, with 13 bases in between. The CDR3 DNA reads TGCGCCAGCAGCTTGGACGGGACTACAGCCTACACCTTC. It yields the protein CASSLDGTTAYTF.

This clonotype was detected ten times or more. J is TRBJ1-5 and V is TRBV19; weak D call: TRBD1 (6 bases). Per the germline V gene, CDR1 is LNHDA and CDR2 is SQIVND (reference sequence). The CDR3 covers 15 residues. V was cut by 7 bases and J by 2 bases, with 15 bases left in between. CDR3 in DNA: TGTGCCAGTACGGCAAACAGGGTTCGCAATCAGCCCCAGCATTTT. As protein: CASTANRVRNQPQHF.

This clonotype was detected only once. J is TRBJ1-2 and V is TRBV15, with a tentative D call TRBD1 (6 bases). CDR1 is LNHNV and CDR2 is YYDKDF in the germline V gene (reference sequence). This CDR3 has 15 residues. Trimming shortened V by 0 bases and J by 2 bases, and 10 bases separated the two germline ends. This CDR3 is CATSRERGANYGYTF. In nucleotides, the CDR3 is TGTGCCACCAGCAGAGAACGGGGGGCGAACTATGGCTACACCTTC.

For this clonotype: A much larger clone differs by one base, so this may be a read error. The CDR3 protein is CAISYSVRRTEAFF. Written as DNA, the CDR3 is TGTGCCATCAGTTACTCAGTGAGGCGCACTGAAGCTTTCTTT. This rearrangement joins TRBV10-3 to TRBJ1-1; no reliable D call. Trimming pared 5 bases from V and 4 bases from J, leaving 14 bases between. Germline V CDR1 and CDR2: ENHRY, SYGVKD. This CDR3 has 14 residues.

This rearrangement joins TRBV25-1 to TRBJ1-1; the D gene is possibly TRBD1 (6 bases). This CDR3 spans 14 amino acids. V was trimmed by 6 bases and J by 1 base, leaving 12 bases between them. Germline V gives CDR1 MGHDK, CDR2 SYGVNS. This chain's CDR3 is CASRTGQPNTEAFF. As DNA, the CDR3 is TGTGCCAGCAGGACCGGACAGCCGAACACTGAAGCTTTCTTT.

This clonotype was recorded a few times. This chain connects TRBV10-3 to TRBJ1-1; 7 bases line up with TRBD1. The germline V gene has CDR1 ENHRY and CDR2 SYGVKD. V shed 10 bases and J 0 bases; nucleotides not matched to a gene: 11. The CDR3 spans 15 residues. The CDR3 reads CASRPRDRLNTEAFF. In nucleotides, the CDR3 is TGTGCCAGCAGACCCCGGGACAGATTGAACACTGAAGCTTTCTTT.

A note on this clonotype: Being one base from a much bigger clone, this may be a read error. CDR3 amino acids: CASSVGLSNTEASF. The CDR3 DNA is TGTGCCAGCAGCGTAGGACTCTCAAACACTGAAGCTTCCTTT. The chain recombines TRBV9 with TRBJ1-1; D remains unclear. This CDR3 is 14 amino acids long. Germline assignment: CDR1 SGDLS and CDR2 YYNGEE.

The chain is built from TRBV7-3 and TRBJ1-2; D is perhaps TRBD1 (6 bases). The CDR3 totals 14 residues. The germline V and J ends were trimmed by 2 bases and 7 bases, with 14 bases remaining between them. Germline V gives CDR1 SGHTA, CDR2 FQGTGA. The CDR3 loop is CASSLEDSVVGYTF. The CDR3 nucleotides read TGTGCCAGCAGCTTAGAGGACAGCGTCGTTGGCTACACCTTC.

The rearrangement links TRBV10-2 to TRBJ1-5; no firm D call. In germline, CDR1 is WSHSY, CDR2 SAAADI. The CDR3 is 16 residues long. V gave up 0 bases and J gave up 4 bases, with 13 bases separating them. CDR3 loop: CASSESRGLANQPQHF. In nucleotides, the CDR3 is TGCGCCAGCAGTGAGTCGCGGGGATTAGCGAATCAGCCCCAGCATTTT.

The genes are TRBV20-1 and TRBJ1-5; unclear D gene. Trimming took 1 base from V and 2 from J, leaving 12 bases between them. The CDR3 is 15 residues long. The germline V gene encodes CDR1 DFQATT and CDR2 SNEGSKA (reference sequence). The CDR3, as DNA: TGCAGTGCTAGAGTTGTGGAGGGAGGCAATCAGCCCCAGCATTTT. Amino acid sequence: CSARVVEGGNQPQHF.

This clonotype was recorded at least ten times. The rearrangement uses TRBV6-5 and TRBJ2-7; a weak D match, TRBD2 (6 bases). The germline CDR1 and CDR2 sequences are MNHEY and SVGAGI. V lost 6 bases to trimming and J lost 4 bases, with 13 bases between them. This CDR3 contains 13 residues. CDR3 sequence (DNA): TGTGCCAGCAGCATCGGGACTCAATACGAGCAGTACTTC. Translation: CASSIGTQYEQYF.

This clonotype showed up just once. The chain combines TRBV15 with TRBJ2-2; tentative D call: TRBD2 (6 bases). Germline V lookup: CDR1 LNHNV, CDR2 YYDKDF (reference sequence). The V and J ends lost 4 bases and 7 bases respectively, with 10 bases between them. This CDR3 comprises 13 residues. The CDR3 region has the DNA TGTGCCACCAGCAAGGGAGCGGGCGGGGAGCTGTTTTTT. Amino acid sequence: CATSKGAGGELFF. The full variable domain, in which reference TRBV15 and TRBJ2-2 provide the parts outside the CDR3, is DAMVIQNPRYQVTQFGKPVTLSCSQTLNHNVMYWYQQKSSQAPKLLFHYYDKDFNNEADTPDNFQSRRPNTSFCFLDIRSPGLGDTAMYLCATSKGAGGELFFGEGSRLTVL.

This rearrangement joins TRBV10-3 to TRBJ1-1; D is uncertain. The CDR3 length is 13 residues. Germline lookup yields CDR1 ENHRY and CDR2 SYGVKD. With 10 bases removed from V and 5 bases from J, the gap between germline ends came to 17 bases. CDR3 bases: TGTGCCACAACCCGGGTGGGAGTTACTGAAGCTTTCTTT. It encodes CATTRVGVTEAFF.

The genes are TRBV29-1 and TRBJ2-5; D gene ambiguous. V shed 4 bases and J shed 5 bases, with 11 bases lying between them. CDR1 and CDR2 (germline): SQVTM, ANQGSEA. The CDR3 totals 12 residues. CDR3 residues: CSVGGLGETQYF. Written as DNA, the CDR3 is TGCAGCGTTGGTGGCCTAGGGGAGACCCAGTACTTC.

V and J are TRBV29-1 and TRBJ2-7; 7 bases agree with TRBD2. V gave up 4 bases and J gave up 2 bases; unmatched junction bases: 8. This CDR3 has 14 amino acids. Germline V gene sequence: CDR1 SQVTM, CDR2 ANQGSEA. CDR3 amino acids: CSVGGRETAYEQYF. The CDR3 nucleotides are TGCAGCGTTGGGGGGAGGGAGACAGCCTACGAGCAGTACTTC.

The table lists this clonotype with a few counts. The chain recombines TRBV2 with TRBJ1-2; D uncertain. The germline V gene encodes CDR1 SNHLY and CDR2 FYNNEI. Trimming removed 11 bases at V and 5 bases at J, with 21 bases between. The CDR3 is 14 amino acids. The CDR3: CAGTRALLQYGYTF. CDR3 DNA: TGTGCCGGAACTCGGGCCCTGCTTCAGTATGGCTACACCTTC.

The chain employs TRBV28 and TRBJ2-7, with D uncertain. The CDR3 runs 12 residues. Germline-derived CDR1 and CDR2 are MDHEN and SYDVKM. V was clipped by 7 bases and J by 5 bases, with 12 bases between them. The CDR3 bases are TGTGCCAGCAAAACCCAAGGCCACGAGCAGTACTTC. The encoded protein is CASKTQGHEQYF.

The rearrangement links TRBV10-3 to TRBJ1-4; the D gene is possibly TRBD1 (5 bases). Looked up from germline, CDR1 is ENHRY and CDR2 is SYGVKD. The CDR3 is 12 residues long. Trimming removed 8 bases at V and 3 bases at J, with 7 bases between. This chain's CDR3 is CAIGTPNEKLFF. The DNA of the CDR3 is TGTGCCATCGGGACTCCTAATGAAAAACTGTTTTTT.

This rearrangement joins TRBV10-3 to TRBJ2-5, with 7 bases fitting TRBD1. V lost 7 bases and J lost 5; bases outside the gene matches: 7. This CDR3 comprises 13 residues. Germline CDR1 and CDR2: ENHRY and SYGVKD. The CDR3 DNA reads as TGTGCCATCAAGGACAGGTCTTTGGAGACCCAGTACTTC. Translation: CAIKDRSLETQYF.

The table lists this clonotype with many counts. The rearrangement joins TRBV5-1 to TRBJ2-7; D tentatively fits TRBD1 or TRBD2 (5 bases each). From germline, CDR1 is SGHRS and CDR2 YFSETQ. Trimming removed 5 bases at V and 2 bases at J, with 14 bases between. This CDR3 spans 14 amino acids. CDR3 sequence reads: CASRARDATYEQYF. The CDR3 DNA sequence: TGCGCCAGCAGGGCTCGGGACGCCACCTACGAGCAGTACTTC.

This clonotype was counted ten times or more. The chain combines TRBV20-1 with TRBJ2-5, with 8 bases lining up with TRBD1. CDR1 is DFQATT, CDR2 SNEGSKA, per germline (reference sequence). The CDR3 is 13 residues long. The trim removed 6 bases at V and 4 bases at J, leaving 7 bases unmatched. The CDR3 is CSAETTGAETQYF. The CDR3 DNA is TGCAGTGCGGAAACGACAGGGGCAGAGACCCAGTACTTC.

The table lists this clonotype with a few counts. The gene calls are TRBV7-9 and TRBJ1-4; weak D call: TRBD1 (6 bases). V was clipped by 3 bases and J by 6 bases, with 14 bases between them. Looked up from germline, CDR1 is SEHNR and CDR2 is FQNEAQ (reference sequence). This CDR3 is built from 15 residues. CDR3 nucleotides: TGTGCCAGCAGCTTTAGTAGGGGGGCTGATGAAAAACTGTTTTTT. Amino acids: CASSFSRGADEKLFF.

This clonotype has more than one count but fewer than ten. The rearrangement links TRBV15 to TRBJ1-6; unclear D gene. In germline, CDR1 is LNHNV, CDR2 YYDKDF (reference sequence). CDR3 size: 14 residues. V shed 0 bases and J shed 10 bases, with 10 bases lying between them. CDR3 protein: CATSRDLEGSPLHF. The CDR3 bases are TGTGCCACCAGCAGAGATCTGGAGGGCTCACCCCTCCACTTT.